The rows below give T cell receptor beta chains drawn from one sample of a study of T cell repertoires in cytomegalovirus infection. From the reads, TCRdb called clonotypes with MiXCR, one entry per CDR3 protein. The sample shows approximately 500,000 distinct CDR3 sequences, 16% of them seen only once. The sample was CD8+ T cells from PBMCs. Every receptor here comes from a human donor in good health (CMV status not recorded). Some clones in this sample may be carry-over from other donors' samples. The CDR3 runs from the conserved cysteine through the conserved F or W. D genes are given only for firm matches. Expanded clones are given a class, and other clones once, few, many or no size at all.

v_gene	j_gene	abundance	d_gene	CDR3nt	CDR3aa
TRBV6-5	TRBJ2-1	few	TRBD2	TGTGCCAGCGGGACCGGGACTAGCGGGAGCTTCAGGACCAATGAGCAGTTCTTC	CASGTGTSGSFRTNEQFF
TRBV13	TRBJ2-1	few	TRBD2	TGTGCCAGCAGCTTGGGCGGGAGCCCCAATGAGCAGTTCTTC	CASSLGGSPNEQFF
TRBV4-1	TRBJ2-5	NA	TRBD1	TGCGCCAGCAGCTATCGACAGGGGGCGGAGGAGACCCAGTACTTC	CASSYRQGAEETQYF
TRBV30	TRBJ1-2	many	NA	TGTGCCTGGAGTGGACTCTATGGCTACACCTTC	CAWSGLYGYTF
TRBV7-9	TRBJ1-2	many	NA	TGTGCCAGCAGCTTAGCGCTGAGTAACGATGGCTACACCTTC	CASSLALSNDGYTF
TRBV27	TRBJ2-5	few	TRBD1	TGTGCCAGCAGTTTAGGGACAGGGGAATTAGGAGAGACCCAGTACTTC	CASSLGTGELGETQYF
TRBV7-9	TRBJ2-5	many	TRBD2	TGTGCCAGCAGCGCTAGCGGGAGACCTCAAGAGACCCAGTACTTC	CASSASGRPQETQYF
TRBV4-2	TRBJ2-5	many	NA	TGTGCCAGCAGCCAAGAACTGGTGGAGGGGGAGACCCAGTACTTC	CASSQELVEGETQYF
TRBV6-1	TRBJ1-5	many	NA	TGTGCCAGCAGTGAAGCGGACATCAGCAATCAGCCCCAGCATTTT	CASSEADISNQPQHF
TRBV19	TRBJ2-1	many	NA	TGTGCCAGTAGTATAGCGTTCAATGAGCAGTTCTTC	CASSIAFNEQFF
TRBV27	TRBJ2-3	many	NA	TGTGCCAGCAGTTTATACGGCACAGATACGCAGTATTTT	CASSLYGTDTQYF
TRBV7-9	TRBJ1-1	many	NA	TGTGCCAGCAGCTACAGGTTGGACACTGAAGCTTTCTTT	CASSYRLDTEAFF
TRBV5-5	TRBJ2-1	many	TRBD2	TGTGCCAGCACCGTACTAGCGGGGGTCTCCTACAATGAGCAGTTCTTC	CASTVLAGVSYNEQFF
TRBV29-1	TRBJ2-7	NA	TRBD1	TGCAGCGTTGCGGGACAGTTCTACGAGCAGTACTTC	CSVAGQFYEQYF
TRBV30	TRBJ2-1	NA	TRBD2	TGTGCCTGGAGTGTAGCTAGCGGTAGCTCCTACAATGAGCAGTTCTTC	CAWSVASGSSYNEQFF
TRBV14	TRBJ2-3	many	NA	TGTGCCAGCAGCCAAGAAGGCAGGGTAGATACGCAGTATTTT	CASSQEGRVDTQYF
TRBV2	TRBJ1-5	NA	NA	TGTGCCAGCAGTGGCAATCAGCCCCAGCATTTT	CASSGNQPQHF